Listed here are 14 T cell receptor beta chains from one sample, sequenced in a study. TCRdb analysed the RT-PCR reads with MiXCR anew, one entry per CDR3 protein. Counted here are more than 600,000 distinct CDR3 sequences, approximately 14% occurring once; the ten biggest clones make up 3.6%. Input material: memory CD4+ T cells from blood. Receptor source: a female donor in good health, serving as a healthy control.

This clonotype has more than one count but fewer than ten. The chain links TRBV20-1 to TRBJ2-3, with D hard to call. Germline lookup yields CDR1 DFQATT and CDR2 SNEGSKA (reference sequence). V was cut by 5 bases and J by 2 bases, with 8 bases left in between. The CDR3 has 12 residues. The CDR3 DNA sequence: TGCAGTGCTTCGTTTAACACAGATACGCAGTATTTT. It is translated as CSASFNTDTQYF.

This clonotype has only a few counts. The J gene is TRBJ2-3, the V gene TRBV30, with D uncertain. Looked up from germline, CDR1 is GTSNPN and CDR2 is SVGIG (reference sequence). V shed 0 bases and J shed 0 bases, with 7 bases lying between them. CDR3 length: 14 amino acids. As DNA, the CDR3 is TGTGCCTGGAGTGTCCAGATAAGCACAGATACGCAGTATTTT. It is translated as CAWSVQISTDTQYF.

The chain couples TRBV6-2 or TRBV6-3 to TRBJ2-2; 9 bases agree with TRBD2. The CDR3 extends over 14 amino acids. V lost 6 bases, J lost 5 bases, and 4 bases stayed unmatched. Germline V gene lookup returns CDR1 MNHEY and CDR2 SVGEGT. The CDR3 reads CASRRLAATGELFF. The CDR3 DNA is TGTGCCAGCAGGCGACTAGCGGCAACCGGGGAGCTGTTTTTT.

The DNA of the CDR3 is TGTGCCAGCAGCGTCCGCGGAGAGAGCAATCAGCCCCAGCATTTT. This codes for CASSVRGESNQPQHF. The chain joins TRBV9 to TRBJ1-5; D is undetermined. This CDR3 has 15 amino acids. Trimming took off 2 bases at V and 1 base at J, with 10 bases between the two ends. Germline V CDR1 and CDR2: SGDLS, YYNGEE.

This sequence joins TRBV6-4 and TRBJ2-2; weak D call: TRBD2 (6 bases). The V end was cut by 4 bases, the J end by 3 bases, with 15 bases between. This CDR3 contains 16 residues. Germline V gene sequence: CDR1 MRHNA, CDR2 SNTAGT. The CDR3 nucleotides read TGTGCCAGCAGTGTCTCATATAGCGGTGACACCGGGGAGCTGTTTTTT. As protein: CASSVSYSGDTGELFF.

This clonotype occurred a few times. The chain uses TRBV5-1 and TRBJ2-5; 10 positions agree with TRBD1. CDR3 length: 16 residues. The ends lost 4 bases at V and 2 bases at J; junction bases unmatched: 8. CDR1 and CDR2 (germline): SGHRS, YFSETQ. The CDR3 is CASSQFPGQGQETQYF. The CDR3 bases are TGCGCCAGCAGCCAATTTCCGGGACAGGGGCAAGAGACCCAGTACTTC.

The chain links TRBV5-1 to TRBJ2-7, with 10 nucleotides matching TRBD1. The CDR3 spans 17 residues. Per germline, CDR1 SGHRS and CDR2 YFSETQ. Unmatched junction bases numbered 11, after V lost 4 bases and J lost 1 base. In nucleotides, the CDR3 is TGCGCCAGCAGCCGCTTGCCTCCGGGACAGGGGTCCTACGAGCAGTACTTC. It encodes CASSRLPPGQGSYEQYF.

This chain joins TRBV20-1 and TRBJ1-5; a weak D match, TRBD1 (6 bases). This CDR3 is built from 13 residues. Trimming took off 6 bases at V and 5 bases at J, with 14 bases between the two ends. The germline V gene has CDR1 DFQATT and CDR2 SNEGSKA (reference sequence). CDR3 region: CSAQERGDQPQHF. The CDR3 DNA sequence: TGCAGTGCCCAAGAAAGGGGGGATCAGCCCCAGCATTTT.

This clonotype was counted a few times. The V and J genes are TRBV7-8 and TRBJ1-3; 7 nucleotides line up with TRBD1. V lost 5 bases and J lost 0; bases outside the gene matches: 7. Germline V gives CDR1 SGHVS, CDR2 FQNEAQ. CDR3 length equals 16 residues. The CDR3 nucleotides read TGTGCCAGCAGCCCTCAGGGGGAAGTCTCTGGAAACACCATATATTTT. This codes for CASSPQGEVSGNTIYF.

This clonotype has ten or more counts. V gene TRBV10-3 combines with J gene TRBJ2-7; D is ambiguous. Trimming removed 3 bases at V and 2 bases at J, with 17 bases between. This CDR3 comprises 16 residues. Germline V CDR1 and CDR2: ENHRY, SYGVKD. The CDR3 DNA reads TGTGCCATCAGTGAAAGCCCCGCTCGCGAAGCCTACGAGCAGTACTTC. Translating gives CAISESPAREAYEQYF.

This clonotype was recorded a few times. The rearrangement links TRBV6-2 or TRBV6-3 to TRBJ2-4; 7 bases line up with TRBD1. The CDR3 is 14 amino acids. V was pared by 6 bases and J by 1 base, with 3 bases of the junction left unmatched. CDR1 is MNHEY, CDR2 SVGEGT, per germline. The CDR3, as DNA: TGTGCCAGCAGCGAACAGGGGGCCAAAAACATTCAGTACTTC. It encodes CASSEQGAKNIQYF.

This clonotype appeared a few times. The V call is TRBV4-2, the J call TRBJ2-1; TRBD2 might be the D (5 bases). The V and J ends lost 0 bases and 3 bases respectively, with 18 bases between them. This CDR3 is built from 18 residues. Germline V gene lookup returns CDR1 LGHNA and CDR2 YNFKEQ. The CDR3 DNA follows: TGTGCCAGCAGCCAAGAAGGGTATGGAGGACGGGGCTACAATGAGCAGTTCTTC. Its translation: CASSQEGYGGRGYNEQFF.

This clonotype was observed a few times. The rearrangement links TRBV7-2 to TRBJ2-7; D is possibly TRBD1 (5 bases). Trimming cost V 3 bases and J 6 bases, with 21 bases left between them. Germline V gene sequence: CDR1 SGHTA, CDR2 FQGNSA. The CDR3 has 16 residues. The CDR3 bases are TGTGCCAGCAGCTTGTTTGATCTGGACACCGGTTCCGAGCAGTACTTC. This translates into CASSLFDLDTGSEQYF.

The chain recombines TRBV21-1 with TRBJ1-2. TRBV21-1 is a known pseudogene. This CDR3 spans 13 amino acids. The CDR3 loop is CASSNDRLHGYTF. CDR3 DNA: TGTGCCAGCAGCAATGATAGACTTCATGGCTACACCTTC.